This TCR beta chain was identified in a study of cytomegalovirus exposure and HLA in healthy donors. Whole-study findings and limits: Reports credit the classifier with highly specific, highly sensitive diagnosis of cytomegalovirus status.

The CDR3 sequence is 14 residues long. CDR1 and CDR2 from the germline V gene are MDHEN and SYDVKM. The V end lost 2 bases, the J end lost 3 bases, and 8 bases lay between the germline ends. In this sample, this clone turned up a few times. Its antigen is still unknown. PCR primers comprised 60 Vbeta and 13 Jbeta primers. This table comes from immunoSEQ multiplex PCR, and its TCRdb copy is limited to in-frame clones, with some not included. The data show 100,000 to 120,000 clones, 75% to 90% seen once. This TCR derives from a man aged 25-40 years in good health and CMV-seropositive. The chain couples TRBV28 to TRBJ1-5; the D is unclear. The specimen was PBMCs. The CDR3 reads CASSLRGFNQPQHF. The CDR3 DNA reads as TGTGCCAGCAGTTTACGCGGATTCAATCAGCCCCAGCATTTT.